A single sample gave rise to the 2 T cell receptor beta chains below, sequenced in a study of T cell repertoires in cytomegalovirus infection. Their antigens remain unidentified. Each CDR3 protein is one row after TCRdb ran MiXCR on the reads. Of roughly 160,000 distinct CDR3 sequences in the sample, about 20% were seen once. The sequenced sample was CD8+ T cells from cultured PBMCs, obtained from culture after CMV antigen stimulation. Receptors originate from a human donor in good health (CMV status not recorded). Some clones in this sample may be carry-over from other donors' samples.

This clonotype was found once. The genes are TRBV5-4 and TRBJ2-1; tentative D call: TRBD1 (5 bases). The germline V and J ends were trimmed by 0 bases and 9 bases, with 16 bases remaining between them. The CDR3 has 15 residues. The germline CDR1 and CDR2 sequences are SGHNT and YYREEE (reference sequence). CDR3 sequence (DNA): TGTGCCAGCAGCTTGGAGGGGCCTAGTCAGCGTGAGCAGTTCTTC. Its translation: CASSLEGPSQREQFF.

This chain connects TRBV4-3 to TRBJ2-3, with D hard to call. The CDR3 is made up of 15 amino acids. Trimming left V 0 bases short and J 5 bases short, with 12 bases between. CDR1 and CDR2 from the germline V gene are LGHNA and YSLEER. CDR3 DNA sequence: TGCGCCAGCAGCCAAGATGGTAGCTACGGAGATACGCAGTATTTT. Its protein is CASSQDGSYGDTQYF.